This T cell receptor (beta chain) stems from a study of OX40 agonist ivuxolimab in advanced cancers. The CDR3 is 14 amino acids. The V end lost 7 bases, the J end lost 3 bases, and 13 bases lay between the germline ends. Looked up from germline, CDR1 is LNHDA and CDR2 is SQIVND (reference sequence). This table comes from immunoSEQ multiplex PCR, and its TCRdb copy is limited to in-frame clones, with some not included. The sample yields 150,000 to 190,000 clones, around 94% seen once. As concerns this clone: Its antigen is as yet unknown.

Points from the study as a whole: Undetermined was the antigen specificity of the expanded peripheral T cells.

The chain joins TRBV19 to TRBJ2-1; possibly TRBD2 for D (6 bases). This clonotype originated in an adult with an advanced solid tumor such as melanoma, head and neck, liver or kidney cancer. The sequencing here drew on CD4+ or CD8+ T cells sorted from blood, taken in a trial of the OX40 agonist ivuxolimab. For the CDR3, the DNA is TGTGCCAGTACTCGTCGGCGGGACTACAATGAGCAGTTCTTC. Protein sequence: CASTRRRDYNEQFF.